The source of this T cell receptor beta chain is a study of OX40 agonist ivuxolimab in advanced cancers. Libraries were prepared by immunoSEQ multiplex PCR; TCRdb keeps only in-frame clonotypes and omits some of them. This sample yields around 100,000 clones, of which roughly 93% are seen a single time; around 0.3% belongs to the top ten. The TCR originated in an adult with an advanced solid tumor such as melanoma, head and neck, liver or kidney cancer. Sequencing used CD4+ or CD8+ T cells sorted from blood, obtained in a trial of the OX40 agonist ivuxolimab.

The CDR3 region has the DNA TGCGCCAGCAGCCAAGCCGGACTAGCGGGAGACTCAGATACGCAGTATTTT. As protein: CASSQAGLAGDSDTQYF. The chain employs TRBV4-3 and TRBJ2-3; 13 positions match TRBD2. The CDR3 has 17 residues. V shed 1 base, J shed 4 bases, and the junction held 5 bases outside the gene matches. Looked up from germline, CDR1 is LGHNA and CDR2 is YSLEER.